This T cell receptor (beta chain) appears in the sequencing data of a study of beta chain features in type 1 diabetes. Comment on this clone: The antigen remains unidentified.

Sequenced material consisted of expressed TCRB transcripts (all of the isolated RNA was reverse transcribed). TCRdb keeps only in-frame clones here, not all; method: immunoSEQ multiplex PCR. The sample shows a few hundred thousand clones, approximately 10% of them seen only once. Findings of the study overall: TCRB CDR3s were moderately but significantly shorter in Type 1 diabetes patients in all four CD4+ subsets.

Sequenced input: naive CD4+ T cells from blood. The receptor comes from a young man with type 1 diabetes.

The CDR3 spells CASSPEIGNQPQHF. For the CDR3, the DNA is TGTGCCAGCAGTCCGGAGATCGGCAATCAGCCCCAGCATTTT. V gene TRBV6-6 combines with J gene TRBJ1-5; no clear D. This CDR3 has 14 residues. Looked up from germline, CDR1 is MNHNY and CDR2 is SVGAGI (reference sequence). Trimming pared 5 bases from V and 2 bases from J, leaving 10 bases between.